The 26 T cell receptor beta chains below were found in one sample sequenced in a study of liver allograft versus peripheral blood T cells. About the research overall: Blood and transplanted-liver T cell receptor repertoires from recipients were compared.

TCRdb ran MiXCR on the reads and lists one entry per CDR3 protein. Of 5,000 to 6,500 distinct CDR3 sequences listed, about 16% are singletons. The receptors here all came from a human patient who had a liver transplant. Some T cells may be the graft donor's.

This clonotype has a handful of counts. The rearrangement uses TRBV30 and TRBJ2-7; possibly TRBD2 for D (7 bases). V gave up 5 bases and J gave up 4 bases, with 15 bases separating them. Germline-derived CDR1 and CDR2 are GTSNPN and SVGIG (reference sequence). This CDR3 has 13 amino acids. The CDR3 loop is CAWGGAQIYEQYF. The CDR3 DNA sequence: TGTGCCTGGGGGGGGGCGCAGATTTACGAGCAGTACTTC.

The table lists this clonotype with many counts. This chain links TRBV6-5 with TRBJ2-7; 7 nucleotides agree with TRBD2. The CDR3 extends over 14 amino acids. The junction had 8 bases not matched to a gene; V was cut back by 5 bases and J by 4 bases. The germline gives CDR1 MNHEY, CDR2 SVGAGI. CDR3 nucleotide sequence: TGTGCCAGCAGTAACCCCGGGACTAAGTACGAGCAGTACTTC. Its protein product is CASSNPGTKYEQYF.

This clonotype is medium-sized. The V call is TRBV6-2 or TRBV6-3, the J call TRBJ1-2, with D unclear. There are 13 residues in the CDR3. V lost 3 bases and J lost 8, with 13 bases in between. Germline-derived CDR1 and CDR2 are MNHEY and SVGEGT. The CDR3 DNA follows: TGTGCCAGCAGTTATTTCCTCAGTTCCGGCTACACCTTC. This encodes CASSYFLSSGYTF.

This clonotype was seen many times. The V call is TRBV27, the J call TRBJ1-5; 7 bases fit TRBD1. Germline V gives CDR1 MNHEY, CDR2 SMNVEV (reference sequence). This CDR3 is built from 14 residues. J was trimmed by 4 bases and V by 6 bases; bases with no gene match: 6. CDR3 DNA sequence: TGTGCCAGCAGGAGGGGGCTGGAAAATCAGCCCCAGCATTTT. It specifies CASRRGLENQPQHF.

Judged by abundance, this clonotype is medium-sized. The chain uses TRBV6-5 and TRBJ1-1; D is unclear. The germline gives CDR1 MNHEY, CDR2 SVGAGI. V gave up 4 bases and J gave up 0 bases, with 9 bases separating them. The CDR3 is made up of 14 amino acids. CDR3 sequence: CASSFKGLNTEAFF. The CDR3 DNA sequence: TGTGCCAGCAGTTTTAAGGGCCTGAACACTGAAGCTTTCTTT.

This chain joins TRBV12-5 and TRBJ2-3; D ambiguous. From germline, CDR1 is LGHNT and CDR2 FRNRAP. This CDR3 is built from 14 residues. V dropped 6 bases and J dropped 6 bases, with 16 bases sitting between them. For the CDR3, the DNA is TGTGCTAGTGGCCCCGGACCCCCCGCGGATACGCAGTATTTT. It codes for CASGPGPPADTQYF.

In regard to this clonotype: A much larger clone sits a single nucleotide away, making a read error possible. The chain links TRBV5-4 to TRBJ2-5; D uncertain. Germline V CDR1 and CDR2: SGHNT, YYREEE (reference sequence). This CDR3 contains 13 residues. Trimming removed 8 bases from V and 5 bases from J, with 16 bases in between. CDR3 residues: CARSQNQEETQYF. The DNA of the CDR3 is TGTGCCAGAAGCCAAAACCAGGAGGAGACCCAGTACTTC.

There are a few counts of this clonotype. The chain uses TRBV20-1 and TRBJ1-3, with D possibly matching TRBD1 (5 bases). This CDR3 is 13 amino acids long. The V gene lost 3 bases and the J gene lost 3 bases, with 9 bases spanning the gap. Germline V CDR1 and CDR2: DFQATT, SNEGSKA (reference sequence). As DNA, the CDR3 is TGCAGTGCTAGTTTGGGGGTTGGAAACACCATATATTTT. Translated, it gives CSASLGVGNTIYF.

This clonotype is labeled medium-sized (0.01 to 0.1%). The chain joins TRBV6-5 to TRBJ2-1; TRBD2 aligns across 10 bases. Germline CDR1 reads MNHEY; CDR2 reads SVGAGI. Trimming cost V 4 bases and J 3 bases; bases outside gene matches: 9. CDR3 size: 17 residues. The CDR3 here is CASSLLAGGVDYNEQFF. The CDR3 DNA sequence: TGTGCCAGCAGTTTGTTAGCGGGAGGAGTCGACTACAATGAGCAGTTCTTC.

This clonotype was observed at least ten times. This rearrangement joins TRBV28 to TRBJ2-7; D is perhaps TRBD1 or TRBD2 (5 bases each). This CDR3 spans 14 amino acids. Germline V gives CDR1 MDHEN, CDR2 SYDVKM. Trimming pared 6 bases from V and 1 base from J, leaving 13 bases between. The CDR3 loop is CASSLGRISYEQYF. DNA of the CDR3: TGTGCCAGCAGCTTGGGACGGATATCCTACGAGCAGTACTTC.

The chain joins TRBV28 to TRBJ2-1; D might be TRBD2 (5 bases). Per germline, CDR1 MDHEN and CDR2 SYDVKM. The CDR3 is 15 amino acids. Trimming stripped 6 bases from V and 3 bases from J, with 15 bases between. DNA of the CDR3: TGTGCCAGCAGCGTACTCCCTGCGGGCTACAATGAGCAGTTCTTC. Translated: CASSVLPAGYNEQFF.

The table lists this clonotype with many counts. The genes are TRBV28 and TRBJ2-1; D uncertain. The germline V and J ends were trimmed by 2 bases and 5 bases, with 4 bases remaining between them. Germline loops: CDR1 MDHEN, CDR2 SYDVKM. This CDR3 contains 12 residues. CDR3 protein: CASSLTDNEQFF. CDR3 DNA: TGTGCCAGCAGTTTAACTGACAATGAGCAGTTCTTC.

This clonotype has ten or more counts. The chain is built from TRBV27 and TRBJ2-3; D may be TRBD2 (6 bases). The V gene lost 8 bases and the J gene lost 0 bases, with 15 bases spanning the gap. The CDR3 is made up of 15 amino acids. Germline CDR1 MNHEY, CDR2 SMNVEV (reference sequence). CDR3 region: CASQTGLTSTDTQYF. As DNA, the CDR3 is TGTGCCAGCCAAACGGGACTCACGAGCACAGATACGCAGTATTTT.

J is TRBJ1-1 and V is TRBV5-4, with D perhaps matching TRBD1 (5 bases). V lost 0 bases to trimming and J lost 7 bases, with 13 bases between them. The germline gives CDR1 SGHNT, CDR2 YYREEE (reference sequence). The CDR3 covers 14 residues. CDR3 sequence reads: CASSLERDLHEAFF. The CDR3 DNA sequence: TGTGCCAGCAGCTTGGAAAGGGACCTACATGAAGCTTTCTTT.

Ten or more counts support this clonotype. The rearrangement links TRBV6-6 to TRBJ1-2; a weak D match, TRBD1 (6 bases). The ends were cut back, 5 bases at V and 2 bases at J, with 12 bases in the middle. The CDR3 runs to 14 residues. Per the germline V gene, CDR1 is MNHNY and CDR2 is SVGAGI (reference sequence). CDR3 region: CASSPTDRNYGYTF. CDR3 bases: TGTGCCAGCAGTCCGACCGACAGGAACTATGGCTACACCTTC.

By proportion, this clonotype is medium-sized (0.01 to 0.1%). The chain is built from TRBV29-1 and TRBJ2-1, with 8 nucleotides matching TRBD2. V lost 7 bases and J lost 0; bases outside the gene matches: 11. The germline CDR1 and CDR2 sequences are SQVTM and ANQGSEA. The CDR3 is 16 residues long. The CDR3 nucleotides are TGCAGCGCCGAAGGCGGGCGGGAGGACTCCTACAATGAGCAGTTCTTC. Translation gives CSAEGGREDSYNEQFF.

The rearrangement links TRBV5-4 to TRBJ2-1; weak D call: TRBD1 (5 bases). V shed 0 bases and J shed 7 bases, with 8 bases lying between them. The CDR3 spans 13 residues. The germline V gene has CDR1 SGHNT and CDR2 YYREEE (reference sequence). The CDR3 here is CASSLARVNEQFF. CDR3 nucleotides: TGTGCCAGCAGCTTGGCCAGGGTGAATGAGCAGTTCTTC.

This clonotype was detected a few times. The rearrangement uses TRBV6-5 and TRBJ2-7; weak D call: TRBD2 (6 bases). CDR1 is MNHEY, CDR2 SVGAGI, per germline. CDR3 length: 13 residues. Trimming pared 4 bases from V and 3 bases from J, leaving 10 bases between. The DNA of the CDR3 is TGTGCCAGCAGTTCGGGAGATAGCTACGAGCAGTACTTC. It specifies CASSSGDSYEQYF.

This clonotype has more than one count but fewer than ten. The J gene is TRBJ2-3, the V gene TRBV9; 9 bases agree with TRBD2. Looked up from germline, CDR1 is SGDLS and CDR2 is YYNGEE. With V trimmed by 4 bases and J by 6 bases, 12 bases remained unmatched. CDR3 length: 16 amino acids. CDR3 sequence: CASSPAPGLALDTQYF. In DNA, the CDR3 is TGTGCCAGCAGCCCAGCCCCGGGACTAGCATTGGATACGCAGTATTTT.

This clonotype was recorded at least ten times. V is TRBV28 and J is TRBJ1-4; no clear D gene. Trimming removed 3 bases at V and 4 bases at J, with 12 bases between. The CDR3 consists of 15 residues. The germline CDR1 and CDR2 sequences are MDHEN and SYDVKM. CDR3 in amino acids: CASSFPTEVNEKLFF. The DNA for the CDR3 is TGTGCCAGCAGTTTTCCGACCGAAGTTAATGAAAAACTGTTTTTT. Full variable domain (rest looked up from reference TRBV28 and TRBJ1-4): DVKVTQSSRYLVKRTGEKVFLECVQDMDHENMFWYRQDPGLGLRLIYFSYDVKMKEKGDIPEGYSVSREKKERFSLILESASTNQTSMYLCASSFPTEVNEKLFFGSGTQLSVL.

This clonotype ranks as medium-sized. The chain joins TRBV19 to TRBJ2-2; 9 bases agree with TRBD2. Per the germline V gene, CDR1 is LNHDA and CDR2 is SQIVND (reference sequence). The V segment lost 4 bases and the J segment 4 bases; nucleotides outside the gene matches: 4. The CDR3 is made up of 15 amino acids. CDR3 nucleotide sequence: TGTGCCAGTAGTACGGGACTAGCCGGCACCGGGGAGCTGTTTTTT. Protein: CASSTGLAGTGELFF.

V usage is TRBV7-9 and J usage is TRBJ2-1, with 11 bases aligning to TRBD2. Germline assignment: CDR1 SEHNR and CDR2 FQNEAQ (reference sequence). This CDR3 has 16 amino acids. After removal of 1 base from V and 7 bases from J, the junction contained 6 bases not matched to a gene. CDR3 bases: TGTGCCAGCAGCTTAGGGATAGCGGGGGGGCCGAATGAGCAGTTCTTC. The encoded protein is CASSLGIAGGPNEQFF.

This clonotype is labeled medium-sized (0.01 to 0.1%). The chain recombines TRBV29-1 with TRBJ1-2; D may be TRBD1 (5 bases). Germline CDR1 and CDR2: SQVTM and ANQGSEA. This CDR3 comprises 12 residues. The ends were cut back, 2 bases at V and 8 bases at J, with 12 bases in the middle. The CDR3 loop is CSVEKSGEGYTF. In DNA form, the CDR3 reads TGCAGCGTTGAAAAGTCGGGGGAAGGCTACACCTTC.

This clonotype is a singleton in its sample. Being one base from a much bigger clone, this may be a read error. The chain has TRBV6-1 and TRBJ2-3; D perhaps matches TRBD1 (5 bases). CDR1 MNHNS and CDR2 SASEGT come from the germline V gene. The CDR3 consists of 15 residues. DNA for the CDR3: TGTGCCAACAGTGATGGGGTAGGGGTCACAGATACGCAGTATTTT. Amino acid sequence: CANSDGVGVTDTQYF.

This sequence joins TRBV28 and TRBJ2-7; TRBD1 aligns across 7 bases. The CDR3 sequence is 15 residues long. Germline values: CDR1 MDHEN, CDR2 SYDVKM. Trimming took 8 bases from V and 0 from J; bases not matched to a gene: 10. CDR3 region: CASEKGQAVSYEQYF. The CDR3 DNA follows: TGTGCCAGCGAAAAAGGACAGGCCGTCTCCTACGAGCAGTACTTC. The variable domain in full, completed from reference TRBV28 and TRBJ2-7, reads DVKVTQSSRYLVKRTGEKVFLECVQDMDHENMFWYRQDPGLGLRLIYFSYDVKMKEKGDIPEGYSVSREKKERFSLILESASTNQTSMYLCASEKGQAVSYEQYFGPGTRLTVT.

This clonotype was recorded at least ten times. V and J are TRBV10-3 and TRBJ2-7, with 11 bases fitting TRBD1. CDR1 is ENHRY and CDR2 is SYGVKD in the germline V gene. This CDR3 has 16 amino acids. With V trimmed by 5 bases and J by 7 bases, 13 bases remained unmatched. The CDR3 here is CAISPRDRGGMGEQYF. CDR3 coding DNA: TGTGCCATCAGTCCCCGGGACAGGGGGGGGATGGGAGAGCAGTACTTC.